This T cell receptor (beta chain) was captured in a study of cytomegalovirus exposure and HLA in healthy donors. CDR3 length equals 16 residues. The ends lost 2 bases at V and 3 bases at J; junction bases unmatched: 2. Germline lookup yields CDR1 LNHNV and CDR2 YYDKDF (reference sequence). Some clones are missing from TCRdb's copy, which holds only in-frame ones; the method was immunoSEQ multiplex PCR. The sample lists 150,000 to 180,000 clones; 86% were seen once. The donors were in the approximately 120-subject validation cohort; that cohort was separate from the roughly 680-subject first cohort. The V and J genes are TRBV15 and TRBJ2-5; TRBD2 aligns across 14 bases. Sequencing was performed on PBMCs. This sequence was found in a human donor in good health. CDR3 DNA: TGTGCCACCAGCAGAAAGGGACTAGCGGGAGAAGAGACCCAGTACTTC. Encoded protein: CATSRKGLAGEETQYF.